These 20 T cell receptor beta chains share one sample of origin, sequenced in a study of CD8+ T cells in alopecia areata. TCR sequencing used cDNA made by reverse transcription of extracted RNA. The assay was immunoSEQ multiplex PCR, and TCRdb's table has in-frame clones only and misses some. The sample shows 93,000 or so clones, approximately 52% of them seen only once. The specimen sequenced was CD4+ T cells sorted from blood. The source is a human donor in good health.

The CDR3 sequence is CASSLVVGTGDYGYTF. As DNA, the CDR3 is TGTGCCAGCAGCTTAGTCGTTGGGACAGGGGACTATGGCTACACCTTC. The chain uses TRBV7-9 and TRBJ1-2; TRBD1 aligns across 10 bases. This CDR3 spans 16 amino acids. Trimming took 1 base from V and 3 from J; bases not matched to a gene: 5. Germline-derived CDR1 and CDR2 are SEHNR and FQNEAQ (reference sequence).

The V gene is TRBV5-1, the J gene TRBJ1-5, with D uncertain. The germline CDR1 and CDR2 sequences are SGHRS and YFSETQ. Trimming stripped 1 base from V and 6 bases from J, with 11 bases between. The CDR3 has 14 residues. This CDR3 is CASSLSGAGQPQHF. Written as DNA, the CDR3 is TGCGCCAGCAGCTTGAGCGGAGCAGGTCAGCCCCAGCATTTT.

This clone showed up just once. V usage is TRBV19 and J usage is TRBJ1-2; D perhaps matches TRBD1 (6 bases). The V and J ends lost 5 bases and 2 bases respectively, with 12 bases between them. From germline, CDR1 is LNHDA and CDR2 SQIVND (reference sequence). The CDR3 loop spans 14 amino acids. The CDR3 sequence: CASSFGTRNYGYTF. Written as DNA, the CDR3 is TGTGCCAGTAGTTTTGGGACACGGAACTATGGCTACACCTTC. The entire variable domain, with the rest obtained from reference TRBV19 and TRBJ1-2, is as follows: DGGITQSPKYLFRKEGQNVTLSCEQNLNHDAMYWYRQDPGQGLRLIYYSQIVNDFQKGDIAEGYSVSREKKESFPLTVTSAQKNPTAFYLCASSFGTRNYGYTFGSGTRLTVV.

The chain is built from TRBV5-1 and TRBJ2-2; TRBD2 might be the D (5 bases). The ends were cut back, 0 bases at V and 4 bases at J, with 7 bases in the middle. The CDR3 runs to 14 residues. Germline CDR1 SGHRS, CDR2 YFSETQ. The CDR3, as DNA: TGCGCCAGCAGCTTGGGAGGGAGCACCGGGGAGCTGTTTTTT. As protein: CASSLGGSTGELFF.

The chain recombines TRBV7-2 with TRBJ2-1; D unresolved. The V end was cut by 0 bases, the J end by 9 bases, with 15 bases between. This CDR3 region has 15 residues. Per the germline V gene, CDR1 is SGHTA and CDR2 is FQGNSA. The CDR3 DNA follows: TGTGCCAGCAGCTTAGCTTCGAACGGTGTCGGTGAGCAGTTCTTC. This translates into CASSLASNGVGEQFF.

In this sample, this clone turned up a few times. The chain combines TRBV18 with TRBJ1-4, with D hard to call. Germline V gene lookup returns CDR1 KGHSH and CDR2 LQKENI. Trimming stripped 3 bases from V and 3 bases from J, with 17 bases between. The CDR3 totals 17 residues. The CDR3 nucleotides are TGTGCCAGCTCACCGGTGGTCAGTAGCACCTCTAATGAAAAACTGTTTTTT. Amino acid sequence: CASSPVVSSTSNEKLFF.

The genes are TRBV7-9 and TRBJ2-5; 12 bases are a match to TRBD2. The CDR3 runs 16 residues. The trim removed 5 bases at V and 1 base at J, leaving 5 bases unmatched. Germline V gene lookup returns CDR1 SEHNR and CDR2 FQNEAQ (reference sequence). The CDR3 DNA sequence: TGTGCCAGCAGCCCCCGGACTAGCGGGACCCAAGAGACCCAGTACTTC. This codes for CASSPRTSGTQETQYF.

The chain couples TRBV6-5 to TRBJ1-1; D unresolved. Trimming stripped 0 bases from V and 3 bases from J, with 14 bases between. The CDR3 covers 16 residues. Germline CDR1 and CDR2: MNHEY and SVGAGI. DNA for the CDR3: TGTGCCAGCAGTTACTCGCTCAACTACCAGCACACTGAAGCTTTCTTT. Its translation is CASSYSLNYQHTEAFF.

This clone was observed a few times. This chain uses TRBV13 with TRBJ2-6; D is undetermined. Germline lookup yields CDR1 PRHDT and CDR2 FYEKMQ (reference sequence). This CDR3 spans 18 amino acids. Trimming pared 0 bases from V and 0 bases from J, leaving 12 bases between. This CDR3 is CASSLGRVLASGANVLTF. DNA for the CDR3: TGTGCCAGCAGCTTAGGCCGGGTACTGGCCTCTGGGGCCAACGTCCTGACTTTC.

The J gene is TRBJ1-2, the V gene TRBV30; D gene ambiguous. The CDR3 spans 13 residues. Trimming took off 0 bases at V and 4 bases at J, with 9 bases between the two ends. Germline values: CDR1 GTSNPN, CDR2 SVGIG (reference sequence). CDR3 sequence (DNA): TGTGCCTGGAGTGTAGGGCGAGTCTATGGCTACACCTTC. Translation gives CAWSVGRVYGYTF.

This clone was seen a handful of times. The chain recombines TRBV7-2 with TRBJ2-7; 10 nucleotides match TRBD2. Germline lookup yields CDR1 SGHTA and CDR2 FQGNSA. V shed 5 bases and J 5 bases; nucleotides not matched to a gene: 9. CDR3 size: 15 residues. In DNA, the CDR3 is TGTGCCAGCAGCATAATAGCGGGGGGTAGCCACGAGCAGTACTTC. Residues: CASSIIAGGSHEQYF.

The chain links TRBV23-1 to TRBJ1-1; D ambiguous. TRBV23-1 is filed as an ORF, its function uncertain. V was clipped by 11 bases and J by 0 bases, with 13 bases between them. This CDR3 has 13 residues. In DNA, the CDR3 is TGCGCCGGCGCCCGGCGTCTGAACACTGAAGCTTTCTTT. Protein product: CAGARRLNTEAFF.

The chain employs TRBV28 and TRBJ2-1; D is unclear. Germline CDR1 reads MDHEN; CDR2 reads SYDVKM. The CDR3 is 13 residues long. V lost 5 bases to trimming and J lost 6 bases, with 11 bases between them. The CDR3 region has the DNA TGTGCCAGCAGTCCGATAGTAGTCAATGAGCAGTTCTTC. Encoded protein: CASSPIVVNEQFF.

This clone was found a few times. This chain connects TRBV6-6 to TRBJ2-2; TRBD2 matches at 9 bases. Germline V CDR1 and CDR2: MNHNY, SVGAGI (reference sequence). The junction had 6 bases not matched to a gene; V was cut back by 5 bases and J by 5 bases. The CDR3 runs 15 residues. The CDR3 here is CASSHTSGLTGELFF. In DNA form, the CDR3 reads TGTGCCAGCAGTCACACTAGCGGGTTAACCGGGGAGCTGTTTTTT.

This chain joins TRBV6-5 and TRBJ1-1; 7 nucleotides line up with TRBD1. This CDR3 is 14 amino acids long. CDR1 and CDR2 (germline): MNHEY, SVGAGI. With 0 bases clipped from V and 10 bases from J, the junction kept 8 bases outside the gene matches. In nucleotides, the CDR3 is TGTGCCAGCAGTTACTCTTTGGGACAGCCGGCAGCTTTCTTT. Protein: CASSYSLGQPAAFF.

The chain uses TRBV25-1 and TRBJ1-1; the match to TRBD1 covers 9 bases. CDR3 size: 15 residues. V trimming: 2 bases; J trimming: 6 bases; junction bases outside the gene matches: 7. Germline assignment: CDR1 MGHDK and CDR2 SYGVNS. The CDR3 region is CASSELGTGRAEAFF. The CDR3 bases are TGTGCCAGCAGTGAACTAGGGACAGGGAGGGCTGAAGCTTTCTTT.

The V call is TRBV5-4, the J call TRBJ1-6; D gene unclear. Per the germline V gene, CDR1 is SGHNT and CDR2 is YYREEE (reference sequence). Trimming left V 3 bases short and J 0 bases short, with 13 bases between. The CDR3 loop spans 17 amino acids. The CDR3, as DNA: TGTGCCAGCAGCTCCCGGGCCGGAAGCTCCTATAATTCACCCCTCCACTTT. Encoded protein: CASSSRAGSSYNSPLHF.

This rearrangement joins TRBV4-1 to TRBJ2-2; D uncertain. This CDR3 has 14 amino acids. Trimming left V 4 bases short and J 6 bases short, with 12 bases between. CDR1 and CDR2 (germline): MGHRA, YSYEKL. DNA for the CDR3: TGCGCCAGCAGCCTTGACGGTAGGGCCGGGGAGCTGTTTTTT. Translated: CASSLDGRAGELFF.

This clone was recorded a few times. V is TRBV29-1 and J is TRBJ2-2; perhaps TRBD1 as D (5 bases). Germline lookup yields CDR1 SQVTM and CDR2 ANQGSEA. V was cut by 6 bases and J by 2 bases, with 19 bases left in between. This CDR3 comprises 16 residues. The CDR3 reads CSVLLTARTNTGELFF. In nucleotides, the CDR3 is TGCAGCGTCCTACTGACAGCCCGGACCAACACCGGGGAGCTGTTTTTT.

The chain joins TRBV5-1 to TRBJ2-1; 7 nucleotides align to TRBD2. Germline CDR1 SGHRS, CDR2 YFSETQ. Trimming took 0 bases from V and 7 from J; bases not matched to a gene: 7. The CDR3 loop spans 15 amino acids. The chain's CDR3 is CASSLGSTGGNEQFF. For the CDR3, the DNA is TGCGCCAGCAGCTTGGGTTCGACGGGAGGAAATGAGCAGTTCTTC.